This TCR beta chain was observed in a study of blood T cells in healthy people across ages. Then a second PCR, running about 7 to 11 cycles, was carried out with a sample-barcoded 5' primer and a J-beta primer mix. Each CDR3 protein is one row after TCRdb ran MiXCR on the 5' RACE reads. This table holds approximately 850,000 distinct CDR3 sequences, under 45% found once. Remarks on this clonotype: Its antigen remains unknown.

With each sample, at least 5 micrograms of total RNA were extracted. The CDR3 totals 15 residues. The V segment lost 0 bases and the J segment 3 bases; nucleotides outside the gene matches: 2. The V gene's germline CDR1 is SGDLS and CDR2 YYNGEE. General study findings and limits: Any changes in expanded clonotypes were possibly confounded, as donor CMV status remained unknown.

V is TRBV9 and J is TRBJ2-7; 11 nucleotides match TRBD1. The sample was blood. This clonotype was obtained from a man aged 60-69 years in good health. The CDR3 here is CASSVDGTGGYEQYF. CDR3 nucleotide sequence: TGTGCCAGCAGCGTAGACGGGACAGGGGGCTACGAGCAGTACTTC. The full variable domain, completed using reference TRBV9 and TRBJ2-7, is DSGVTQTPKHLITATGQRVTLRCSPRSGDLSVYWYQQSLDQGLQFLIQYYNGEERAKGNILERFSAQQFPDLHSELNLSSLELGDSALYFCASSVDGTGGYEQYFGPGTRLTVT.